Each of the 17 T cell receptor beta chains below was sequenced from the same sample in a study of blood T cell repertoires in COVID-19. Generated by immunoSEQ multiplex PCR, the TCRdb table keeps only in-frame clones and is missing some. The sample shows about 260,000 clones, approximately 90% of them seen only once. Material: peripheral blood. All receptors come from a woman in her thirties or forties with acute or convalescent COVID-19.

This sequence joins TRBV18 and TRBJ1-2, with TRBD1 identical over 7 bases. Germline assignment: CDR1 KGHSH and CDR2 LQKENI. The CDR3 is 13 amino acids. With 2 bases clipped from V and 8 bases from J, the junction kept 5 bases outside the gene matches. CDR3 in amino acids: CASSPGTAEGYTF. The CDR3 region has the DNA TGTGCCAGCTCACCAGGGACAGCGGAGGGCTACACCTTC.

About this clone: The junction departs from germline at one end; a sequencing error may be responsible. The V and J genes are TRBV4-1 and TRBJ2-2; TRBD2 aligns across 9 bases. Germline lookup yields CDR1 MGHRA and CDR2 YSYEKL. The CDR3 has 18 amino acids. CDR3 protein: CARSRPAWTSEGSGELFF. CDR3 coding DNA: TGCGCCCGCAGCCGACCCGCGTGGACTAGCGAGGGGAGCGGGGAGCTGTTTTTT.

This chain links TRBV2 with TRBJ2-7; 7 bases line up with TRBD1. After removal of 4 bases from V and 6 bases from J, the junction contained 9 bases not matched to a gene. The germline CDR1 and CDR2 sequences are SNHLY and FYNNEI. This CDR3 is 14 amino acids long. In nucleotides, the CDR3 is TGTGCCAGCAGTGCATTTCAACAGGGGAGCGAGCAGTACGTC. Translation gives CASSAFQQGSEQYV.

This sequence joins TRBV7-3 and TRBJ1-4; D possibly corresponds to TRBD1 (6 bases). CDR1 is SGHTA, CDR2 FQGTGA, per germline. V gave up 2 bases and J gave up 5 bases, with 12 bases separating them. The CDR3 has 15 residues. For the CDR3, the DNA is TGTGCCAGCAGCTTACAGGGGATGGGGAATGAAAAACTGTTTTTT. This codes for CASSLQGMGNEKLFF.

The V gene is TRBV27, the J gene TRBJ1-1; D gene uncertain. Germline CDR1 is MNHEY and CDR2 is SMNVEV (reference sequence). With 2 bases removed from V and 2 bases from J, the gap between germline ends came to 9 bases. CDR3 length: 14 residues. The CDR3 reads CASSLRSRNTEAFF. The CDR3 DNA is TGTGCCAGCAGTTTAAGATCGCGTAACACTGAAGCTTTCTTT.

The V gene is TRBV5-5, the J gene TRBJ2-7; 10 bases align to TRBD2. Germline V gene lookup returns CDR1 SGHKS and CDR2 YYEKEE (reference sequence). The length of the CDR3 is 16 residues. The V gene end was trimmed by 3 bases and the J gene end by 0 bases; junction bases not matched to a gene: 6. The CDR3 is CASSYRAGGSSYEQYV. Here the CDR3 DNA reads TGTGCCAGCAGCTATCGAGCGGGGGGGAGCTCCTACGAGCAGTACGTC.

The chain carries TRBV5-1 and TRBJ1-1, with TRBD1 matching over 7 bases. The CDR3 loop spans 12 amino acids. CDR1 and CDR2 (germline): SGHRS, YFSETQ. V trimming: 4 bases; J trimming: 3 bases; junction bases outside the gene matches: 0. The CDR3 nucleotides read TGCGCCAGCAGCCAGGGGGACACTGAAGCTTTCTTT. Translating gives CASSQGDTEAFF.

This chain joins TRBV19 and TRBJ1-5; tentatively, D is TRBD1 (5 bases). The CDR3 extends over 17 amino acids. The ends were cut back, 2 bases at V and 1 base at J, with 15 bases in the middle. The germline V gene encodes CDR1 LNHDA and CDR2 SQIVND (reference sequence). The CDR3 protein is CASSIQLGLGSNQPQHF. CDR3 DNA: TGTGCCAGTAGTATACAATTGGGACTGGGGAGCAATCAGCCCCAGCATTTT. The complete variable domain, with remaining parts taken from reference TRBV19 and TRBJ1-5, reads DGGITQSPKYLFRKEGQNVTLSCEQNLNHDAMYWYRQDPGQGLRLIYYSQIVNDFQKGDIAEGYSVSREKKESFPLTVTSAQKNPTAFYLCASSIQLGLGSNQPQHFGDGTRLSIL.

This chain uses TRBV4-1 with TRBJ1-3, with D unresolved. The CDR3 consists of 14 residues. Trimming pared 0 bases from V and 3 bases from J, leaving 6 bases between. Germline V gene lookup returns CDR1 MGHRA and CDR2 YSYEKL. The CDR3 sequence: CASSQDRVGNTIYF. DNA for the CDR3: TGCGCCAGCAGCCAAGATCGCGTTGGAAACACCATATATTTT.

Comments on this clone: This specimen includes other DNA sequences encoding the same CDR3. The chain uses TRBV19 and TRBJ2-6, with 7 bases that match TRBD1. Germline V CDR1 and CDR2: LNHDA, SQIVND (reference sequence). The J segment lost 1 base and the V segment lost 4 bases, leaving 1 base of the junction unmatched. The CDR3 runs to 15 residues. CDR3 in amino acids: CASSTTGSGANVLTF. The CDR3, as DNA: TGTGCCAGTAGTACGACAGGGTCTGGGGCCAACGTCCTGACTTTC.

This clone was observed a single time. The gene calls are TRBV5-1 and TRBJ2-7; 10 bases agree with TRBD1. This CDR3 has 18 residues. In germline, CDR1 is SGHRS, CDR2 YFSETQ. The trim removed 0 bases at V and 3 bases at J, leaving 12 bases unmatched. CDR3 DNA: TGCGCCAGCAGCTTGGCGACTAGGGACAGGGGCCAGGACTACGAGCAGTACGTC. Translated: CASSLATRDRGQDYEQYV.

This rearrangement joins TRBV6-5 to TRBJ2-7; 7 bases align to TRBD1. In germline, CDR1 is MNHEY, CDR2 SVGAGI. The CDR3 spans 13 residues. Germline trimming cut 5 bases from V and 2 bases from J; bases unmatched to any gene: 3. This CDR3 reads CASSIGQAYEQYV. In nucleotides, the CDR3 is TGTGCCAGCAGTATCGGACAGGCCTACGAGCAGTACGTC.

The chain carries TRBV2 and TRBJ2-3; D uncertain. CDR3 length equals 15 residues. V was cut by 2 bases and J by 4 bases, with 13 bases left in between. Looked up from germline, CDR1 is SNHLY and CDR2 is FYNNEI. CDR3 DNA sequence: TGTGCCAGCAGTGAAATTAGCAGTTTCCCAGATACGCAGTATTTT. Translated, it gives CASSEISSFPDTQYF.

The chain uses TRBV12-3 or TRBV12-4 and TRBJ1-1; no definite D call. This CDR3 comprises 13 residues. Trimming removed 7 bases at V and 1 base at J, with 10 bases between. This CDR3 reads CASNILTNTEAFF. DNA for the CDR3: TGTGCCAGCAACATCCTTACGAACACTGAAGCTTTCTTT.

The chain recombines TRBV5-5 with TRBJ1-6, with unresolved D. The V end lost 0 bases, the J end lost 10 bases, and 5 bases lay between the germline ends. This CDR3 region has 12 residues. Germline V gene data show CDR1 as SGHKS and CDR2 as YYEKEE (reference sequence). The CDR3 nucleotides are TGTGCCAGCAGCTTGGTGGGCTCACCCCTCCACTTT. It encodes CASSLVGSPLHF.

This chain joins TRBV12-3 or TRBV12-4 and TRBJ1-2; TRBD1 aligns across 7 bases. The CDR3 runs 13 residues. J lost 7 bases, V lost 2 bases, and 4 bases had no gene match. CDR3 in amino acids: CASSLSRGFGYTF. The CDR3 DNA reads TGTGCCAGCAGTTTATCCAGGGGGTTTGGCTACACCTTC.

V is TRBV11-2 and J is TRBJ1-2; weak D call: TRBD1 (6 bases). V was shortened by 0 bases and J by 2 bases, with 10 bases between the two germline ends. From germline, CDR1 is SGHAT and CDR2 FQNNGV. There are 15 residues in the CDR3. CDR3 amino acids: CASSLDAGANYGYTF. Written as DNA, the CDR3 is TGTGCCAGCAGCTTAGATGCGGGGGCAAACTATGGCTACACCTTC.